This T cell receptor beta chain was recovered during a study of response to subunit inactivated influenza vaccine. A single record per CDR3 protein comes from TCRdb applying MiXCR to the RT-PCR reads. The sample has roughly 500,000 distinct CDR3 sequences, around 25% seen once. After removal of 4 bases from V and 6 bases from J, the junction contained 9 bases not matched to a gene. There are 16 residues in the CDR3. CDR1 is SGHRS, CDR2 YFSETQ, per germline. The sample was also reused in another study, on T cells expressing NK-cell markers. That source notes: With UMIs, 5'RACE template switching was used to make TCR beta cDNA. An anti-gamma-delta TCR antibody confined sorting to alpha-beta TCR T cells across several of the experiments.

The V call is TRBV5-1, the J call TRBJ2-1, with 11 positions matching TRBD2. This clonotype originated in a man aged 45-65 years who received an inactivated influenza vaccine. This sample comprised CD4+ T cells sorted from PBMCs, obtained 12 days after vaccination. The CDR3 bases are TGCGCCAGCAGCCCTATCCCCGGGACTAGCGGCAATGAGCAGTTCTTC. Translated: CASSPIPGTSGNEQFF.